The clone carrying this TCR beta chain has more than one count but fewer than ten. Its antigen is unknown. Germline V gives CDR1 MNHEY, CDR2 SVGAGI. Trimming removed 0 bases at V and 3 bases at J, with 2 bases between. CDR3 length: 12 residues. PCR was performed using 60 Vbeta and 13 Jbeta primers. Profiled with immunoSEQ multiplex PCR; TCRdb holds only in-frame clones, not every one. The table records 90,000 to 150,000 clones, around four fifths of them present only once. The data stem from a study of cytomegalovirus exposure and HLA in healthy donors. Overall study results and limits: Cytomegalovirus-associated TCR beta chains were listed, numbering some 180. Sequencing depth roughly uniform across donors was assumed in presence/absence analyses. TCR beta sequences reportedly predicted most subjects' HLA-A and HLA-B alleles accurately. Most TCR beta V segments were productive about 90% or about 30% of the time in an earlier analysis.

The receptor was derived from a man aged 40-49 years in good health and CMV-seronegative. The chain combines TRBV6-5 with TRBJ1-1; D unclear. Sequencing used PBMCs. Here the CDR3 DNA reads TGTGCCAGCAGTTACTCCTACACTGAAGCTTTCTTT. It yields the protein CASSYSYTEAFF.